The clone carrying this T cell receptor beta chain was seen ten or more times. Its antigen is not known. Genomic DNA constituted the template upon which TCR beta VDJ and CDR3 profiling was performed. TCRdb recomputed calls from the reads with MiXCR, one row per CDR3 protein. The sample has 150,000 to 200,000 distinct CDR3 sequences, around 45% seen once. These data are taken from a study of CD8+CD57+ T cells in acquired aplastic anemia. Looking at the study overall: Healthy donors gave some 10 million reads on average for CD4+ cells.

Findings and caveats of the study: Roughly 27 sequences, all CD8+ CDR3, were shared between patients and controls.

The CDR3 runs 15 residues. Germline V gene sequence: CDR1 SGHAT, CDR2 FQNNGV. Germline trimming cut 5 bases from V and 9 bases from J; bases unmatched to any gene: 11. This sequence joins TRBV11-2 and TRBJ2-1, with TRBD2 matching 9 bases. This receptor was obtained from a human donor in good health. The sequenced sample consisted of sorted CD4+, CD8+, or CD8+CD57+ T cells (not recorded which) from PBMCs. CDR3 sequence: CASSVRAGGPFEQFF. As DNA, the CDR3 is TGTGCCAGCAGCGTTAGGGCGGGGGGGCCGTTTGAGCAGTTCTTC.